The 3 T cell receptor beta chains below all came from one sample that was sequenced in a study of post-analysis software for immune sequencing data. Notes on the study in general: The study found TRBV5-6, TRBV5-1 and TRBV20-1 among a handful of TRBV segments more frequent in patients than controls.

Antigens for these TCRs are unknown. Every TCR beta cDNA library bore unique molecular identifiers. TCRdb reprocessed the PCR reads via MiXCR and lists one record per CDR3 protein. The table has 430,000 or so distinct CDR3 sequences, about 40% seen once. The sequencing input was blood. The receptors stem from a girl aged 2 to 9 with multiple sclerosis.

V usage is TRBV12-3 or TRBV12-4 and J usage is TRBJ2-5; D not certain. The CDR3 consists of 13 residues. The ends were cut back, 1 base at V and 11 bases at J, with 14 bases in the middle. The CDR3: CASSLGTALGQYF. The CDR3 DNA sequence: TGTGCCAGCAGTTTAGGGACGGCTCTCGGGCAGTACTTC.

The chain has TRBV6-5 and TRBJ2-5; 10 bases fit TRBD1. Germline V gives CDR1 MNHEY, CDR2 SVGAGI. Losses at the gene ends were 1 base for V and 0 bases for J; bases not matched to a gene: 5. CDR3 length: 17 amino acids. Here the CDR3 reads CASSYFRDRGDQETQYF. The CDR3 DNA sequence: TGTGCCAGCAGTTACTTCCGGGACAGGGGAGACCAAGAGACCCAGTACTTC.

On this clonotype: Sequence at one end of the junction differs from germline and may be a read error. The V gene is TRBV7-2, the J gene TRBJ2-7; 7 positions agree with TRBD2. CDR3 length: 15 residues. Germline CDR1 reads SGHTA; CDR2 reads FQGNSA. CDR3 in DNA: TGTGCCAGCAGCTTAGCGGGGGGGAGCTCCTACAAGCAGTACTTC. This sequence encodes CASSLAGGSSYKQYF.